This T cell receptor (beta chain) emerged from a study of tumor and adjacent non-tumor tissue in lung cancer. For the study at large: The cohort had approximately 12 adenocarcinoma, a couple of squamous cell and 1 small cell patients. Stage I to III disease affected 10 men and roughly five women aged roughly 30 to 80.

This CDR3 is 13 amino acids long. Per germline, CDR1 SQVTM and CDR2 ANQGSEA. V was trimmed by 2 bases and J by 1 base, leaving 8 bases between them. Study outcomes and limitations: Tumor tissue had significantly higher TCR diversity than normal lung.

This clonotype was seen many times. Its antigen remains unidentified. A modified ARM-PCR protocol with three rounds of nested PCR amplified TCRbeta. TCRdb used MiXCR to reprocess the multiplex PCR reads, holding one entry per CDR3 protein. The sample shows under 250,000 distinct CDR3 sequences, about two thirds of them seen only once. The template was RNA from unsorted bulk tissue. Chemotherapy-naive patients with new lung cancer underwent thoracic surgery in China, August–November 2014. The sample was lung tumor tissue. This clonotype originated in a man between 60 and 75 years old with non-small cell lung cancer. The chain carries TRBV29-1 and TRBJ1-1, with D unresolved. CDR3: CSVEWQANTEAFF. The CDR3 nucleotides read TGCAGCGTTGAATGGCAGGCGAACACTGAAGCTTTCTTT.